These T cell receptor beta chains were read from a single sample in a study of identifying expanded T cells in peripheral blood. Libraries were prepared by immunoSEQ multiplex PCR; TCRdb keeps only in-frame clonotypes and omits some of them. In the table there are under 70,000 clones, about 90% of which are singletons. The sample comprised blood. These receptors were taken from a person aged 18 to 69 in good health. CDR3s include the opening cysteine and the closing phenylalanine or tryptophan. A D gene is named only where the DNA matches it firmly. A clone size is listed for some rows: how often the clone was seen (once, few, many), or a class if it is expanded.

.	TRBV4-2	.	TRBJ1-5	CASSQDPGAPQHF	TGTGCCAGCAGCCAAGACCCGGGGGCCCCCCAGCATTTT
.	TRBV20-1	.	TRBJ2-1	CSARVGGEQFF	TGCAGTGCTAGAGTGGGGGGTGAGCAGTTCTTC
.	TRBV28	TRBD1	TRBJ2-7	CASSLLGDRVFSSYEQYF	TGTGCCAGCAGTTTATTGGGGGACAGGGTGTTCTCCTCCTACGAGCAGTACTTC
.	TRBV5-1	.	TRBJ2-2	CASKNQGNTGELFF	TGCGCCAGCAAGAACCAGGGTAACACCGGGGAGCTGTTTTTT
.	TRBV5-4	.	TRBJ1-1	CASSPGRQGTEAFF	TGTGCCAGCAGCCCAGGGCGGCAGGGCACTGAAGCTTTCTTT
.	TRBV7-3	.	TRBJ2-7	CASSLKAGGVEQYF	TGTGCCAGCAGCTTAAAAGCAGGTGGAGTCGAGCAGTACTTC
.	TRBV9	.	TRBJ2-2	CASSVVSGSTFEVCCSTGELFF	TGTGCCAGCAGCGTAGTTTCAGGGTCTACGTTCGAGGTCTGTTGTAGTACCGGGGAGCTGTTTTTT
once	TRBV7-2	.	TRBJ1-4	CASSLVMSAELFF	TGTGCCAGCAGCTTAGTTATGTCAGCGGAACTGTTTTTT
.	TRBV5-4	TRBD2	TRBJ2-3	CASSRGKETSGNLF	TGTGCCAGCAGCCGGGGAAAAGAGACTAGCGGGAACCTTTTT
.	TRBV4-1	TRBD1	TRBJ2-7	CASSQRTGHSYEQYF	TGCGCCAGCAGCCAGCGGACAGGGCACTCCTACGAGCAGTACTTC
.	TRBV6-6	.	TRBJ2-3	CASSAGEIDTQYF	TGTGCCAGCTCGGCAGGGGAGATAGATACGCAGTATTTT
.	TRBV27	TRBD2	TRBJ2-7	CASSPKATLSSGRVYEQYF	TGTGCCAGCAGTCCAAAGGCCACCTTGTCTAGCGGGAGGGTATACGAGCAGTACTTC
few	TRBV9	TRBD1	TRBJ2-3	CASSVAGQGSDTQYF	TGTGCCAGCAGCGTAGCCGGACAGGGTTCAGATACGCAGTATTTT
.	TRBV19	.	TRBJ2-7	CASSPTAGTYEQYF	TGTGCCAGTAGTCCGACAGCAGGGACCTACGAGCAGTACTTC
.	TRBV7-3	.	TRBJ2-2	CASSLTNTGELFF	TGTGCCAGCAGCTTAACTAACACCGGGGAGCTGTTTTTT
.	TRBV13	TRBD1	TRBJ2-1	CASSYMTGGHSGRETSYNEQFF	TGTGCCAGCAGCTATATGACAGGGGGCCACTCTGGGCGGGAAACCTCCTACAATGAGCAGTTCTTC
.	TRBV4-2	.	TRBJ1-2	CASSQDASTGRYYGYTF	TGTGCCAGCAGCCAAGATGCGTCGACAGGACGCTACTATGGCTACACCTTC
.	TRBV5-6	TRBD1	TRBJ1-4	CASSAGVEGAREKLFF	TGTGCCAGCAGCGCTGGTGTGGAGGGGGCGCGTGAAAAACTGTTTTTT
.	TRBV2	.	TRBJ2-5	CASSYHTSSPWGETQYF	TGTGCCAGCAGTTACCACACTTCCTCACCTTGGGGAGAGACCCAGTACTTC
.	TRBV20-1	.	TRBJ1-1	CSARAPGEAFF	TGCAGTGCTCGGGCCCCCGGGGAAGCTTTCTTT
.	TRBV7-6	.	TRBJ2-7	CASSRGGQDYEQYF	TGTGCCAGCAGCAGGGGAGGCCAGGACTACGAGCAGTACTTC
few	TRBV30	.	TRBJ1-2	CAWSAGSYGYTF	TGTGCCTGGAGCGCAGGCAGCTATGGCTACACCTTC
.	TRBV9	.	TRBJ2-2	CASSDKRVRDTGELFF	TGTGCCAGCAGCGACAAAAGGGTGAGGGACACCGGGGAGCTGTTTTTT
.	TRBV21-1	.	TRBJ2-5	CASSTNWTEETQYF	TGTGCCAGCAGCACCAACTGGACAGAAGAGACCCAGTACTTC
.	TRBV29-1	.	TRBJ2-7	CSVGRHSQNDKQYF	TGCAGCGTTGGCCGGCACTCGCAGAACGACAAGCAGTACTTC
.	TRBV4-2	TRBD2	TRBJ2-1	CASSQDTAGGYNEQFF	TGTGCCAGCAGCCAAGATACAGCGGGAGGATACAATGAGCAGTTCTTC
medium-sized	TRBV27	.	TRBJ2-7	CASSPSSVHEQYF	TGTGCCAGCAGCCCCAGCTCGGTCCACGAGCAGTACTTC
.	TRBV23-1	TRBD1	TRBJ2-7	CARKTWGQGAWEQYF	TGCGCCAGAAAAACTTGGGGACAGGGGGCATGGGAGCAGTACTTC
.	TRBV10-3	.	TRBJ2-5	CAIGGLTETQYF	TGTGCCATCGGTGGACTCACAGAGACCCAGTACTTC
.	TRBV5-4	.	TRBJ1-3	CASSLTGPGNTIYF	TGTGCCAGCAGCTTGACAGGGCCTGGAAACACCATATATTTT
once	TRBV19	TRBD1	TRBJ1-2	CASSRDSWSYTF	TGTGCCAGTAGTCGGGACAGTTGGAGCTACACCTTC
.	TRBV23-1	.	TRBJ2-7	CASSQSADRGREAYYEQYF	TGCGCCAGCAGTCAATCGGCCGACAGGGGACGGGAGGCGTACTACGAGCAGTACTTC
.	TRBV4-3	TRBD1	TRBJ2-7	CASSQGTGVYEQYF	TGCGCCAGCAGCCAAGGGACAGGGGTTTACGAGCAGTACTTC
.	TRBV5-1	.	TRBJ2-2	CASSLDRVGAGELFF	TGCGCCAGCAGCTTGGACAGGGTGGGAGCCGGGGAGCTGTTTTTT
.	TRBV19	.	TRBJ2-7	CASSIDLLTPSYEQYF	TGTGCCAGTAGTATAGATCTCTTGACACCGTCCTACGAGCAGTACTTC
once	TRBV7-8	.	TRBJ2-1	CASSFLAYNEQFF	TGTGCCAGCAGCTTCCTAGCCTACAATGAGCAGTTCTTC